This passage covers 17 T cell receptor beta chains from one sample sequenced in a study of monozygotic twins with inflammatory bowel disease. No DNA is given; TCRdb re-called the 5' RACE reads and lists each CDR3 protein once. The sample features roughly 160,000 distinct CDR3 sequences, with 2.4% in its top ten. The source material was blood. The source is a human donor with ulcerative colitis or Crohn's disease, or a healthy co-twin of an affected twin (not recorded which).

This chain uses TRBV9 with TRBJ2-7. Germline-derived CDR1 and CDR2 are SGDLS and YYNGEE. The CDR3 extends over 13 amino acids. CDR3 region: CASSAGFGYEQYF.

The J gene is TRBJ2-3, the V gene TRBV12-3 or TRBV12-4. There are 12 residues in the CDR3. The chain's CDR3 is CASSRSGDTQYF.

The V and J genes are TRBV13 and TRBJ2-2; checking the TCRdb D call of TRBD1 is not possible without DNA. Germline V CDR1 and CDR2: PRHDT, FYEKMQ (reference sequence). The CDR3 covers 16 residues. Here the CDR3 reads CASSLSGTGRAGELFF.

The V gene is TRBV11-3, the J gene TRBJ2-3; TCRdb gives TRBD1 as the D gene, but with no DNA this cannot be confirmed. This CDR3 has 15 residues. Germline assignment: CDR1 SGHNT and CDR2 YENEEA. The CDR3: CASSFDGNYGDTQYF.

The chain's CDR3 is CASSPPGQGFMNTEAFF. The chain has TRBV18 and TRBJ1-1; the D call from TCRdb, TRBD1, cannot be confirmed without DNA. The CDR3 runs 17 residues. Germline CDR1 reads KGHSH; CDR2 reads LQKENI.

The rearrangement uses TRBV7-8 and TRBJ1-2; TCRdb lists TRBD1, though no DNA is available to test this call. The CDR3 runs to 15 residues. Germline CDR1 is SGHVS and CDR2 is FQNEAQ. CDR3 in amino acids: CASSLEPDRNYGYTF.

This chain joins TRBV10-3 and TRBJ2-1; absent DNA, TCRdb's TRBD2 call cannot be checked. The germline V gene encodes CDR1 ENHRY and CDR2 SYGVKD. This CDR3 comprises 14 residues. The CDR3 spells CASLGGLAGGEQFF.

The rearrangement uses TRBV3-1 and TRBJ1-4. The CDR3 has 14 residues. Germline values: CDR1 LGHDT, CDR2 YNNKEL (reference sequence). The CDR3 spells CASSRDLPNEKLFF.

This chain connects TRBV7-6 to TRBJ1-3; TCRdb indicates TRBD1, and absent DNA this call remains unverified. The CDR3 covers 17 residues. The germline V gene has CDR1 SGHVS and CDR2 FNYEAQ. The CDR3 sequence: CASSPDPGQVLGNTIYF. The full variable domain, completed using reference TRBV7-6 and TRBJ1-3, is GAGVSQSPRYKVTKRGQDVALRCDPISGHVSLYWYRQALGQGPEFLTYFNYEAQQDKSGLPNDRFSAERPEGSISTLTIQRTEQRDSAMYRCASSPDPGQVLGNTIYFGEGSWLTVV.

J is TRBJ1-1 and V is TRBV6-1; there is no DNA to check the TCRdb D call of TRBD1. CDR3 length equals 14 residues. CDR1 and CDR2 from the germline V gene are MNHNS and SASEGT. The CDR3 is CASTTGVVNTEAFF.

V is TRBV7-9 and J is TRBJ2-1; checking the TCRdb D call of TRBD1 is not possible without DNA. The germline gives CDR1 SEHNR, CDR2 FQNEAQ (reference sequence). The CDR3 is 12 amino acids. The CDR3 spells CASSSQGAEQFF.

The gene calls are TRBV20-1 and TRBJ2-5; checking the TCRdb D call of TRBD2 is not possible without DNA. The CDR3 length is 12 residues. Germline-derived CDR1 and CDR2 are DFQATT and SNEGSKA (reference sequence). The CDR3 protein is CSAFLAGGAQYF.

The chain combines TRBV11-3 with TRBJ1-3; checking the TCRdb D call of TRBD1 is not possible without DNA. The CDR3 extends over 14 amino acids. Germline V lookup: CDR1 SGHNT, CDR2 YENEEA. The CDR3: CASSPTGSGNTIYF.

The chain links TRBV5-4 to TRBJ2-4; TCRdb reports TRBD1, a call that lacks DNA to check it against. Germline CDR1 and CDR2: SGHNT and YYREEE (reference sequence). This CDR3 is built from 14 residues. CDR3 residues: CASSLEQGADIQYF.

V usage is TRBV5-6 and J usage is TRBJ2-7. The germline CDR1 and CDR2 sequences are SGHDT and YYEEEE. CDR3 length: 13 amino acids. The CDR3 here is CASSLRQSYEQYF.

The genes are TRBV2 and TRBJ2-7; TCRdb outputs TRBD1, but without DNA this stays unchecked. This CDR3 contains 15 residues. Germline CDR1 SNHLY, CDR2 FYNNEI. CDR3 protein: CASSPRTGYTYEQYF.

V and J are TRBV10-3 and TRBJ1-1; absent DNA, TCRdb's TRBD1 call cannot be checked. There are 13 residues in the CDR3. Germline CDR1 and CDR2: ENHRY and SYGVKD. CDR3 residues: CAISVQGDTEAFF.